Given below is one T cell receptor beta chain in context. The data originate from a study of shared T cell receptors in the human thymus. Assay used: immunoSEQ multiplex PCR; TCRdb lists only in-frame clones, some missing. The sample has almost 550,000 clones; 70% to 80% are singletons. Germline CDR1 reads GTSNPN; CDR2 reads SVGIG (reference sequence). The CDR3 is 13 amino acids. The V gene end was trimmed by 5 bases and the J gene end by 4 bases; junction bases not matched to a gene: 3. These data also featured in a second study, about human thymus T cells. That source notes: Thymic and blood repertoires seemed to favor certain V and J genes.

Sequencing was performed on thymocytes. This sequence was found in a boy under three years old with a congenital heart defect. V gene TRBV30 combines with J gene TRBJ2-5; 11 positions agree with TRBD1. In DNA form, the CDR3 reads TGTGCCTGGGGACAGGGGGCGGGAGAGACCCAGTACTTC. Amino acids: CAWGQGAGETQYF.